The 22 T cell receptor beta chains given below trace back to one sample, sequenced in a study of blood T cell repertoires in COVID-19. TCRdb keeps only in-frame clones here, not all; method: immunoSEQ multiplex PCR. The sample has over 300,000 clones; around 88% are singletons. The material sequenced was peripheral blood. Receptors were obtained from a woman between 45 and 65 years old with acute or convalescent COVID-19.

CDR3 sequence reads: CASSLRAGGTYEQYF. The CDR3 DNA sequence: TGTGCCAGCAGTTTAAGGGCGGGAGGGACCTACGAGCAGTACTTC. V and J are TRBV28 and TRBJ2-7, with 9 bases fitting TRBD2. Losses at the gene ends were 2 bases for V and 2 bases for J; bases not matched to a gene: 4. Germline-derived CDR1 and CDR2 are MDHEN and SYDVKM. This CDR3 spans 15 amino acids.

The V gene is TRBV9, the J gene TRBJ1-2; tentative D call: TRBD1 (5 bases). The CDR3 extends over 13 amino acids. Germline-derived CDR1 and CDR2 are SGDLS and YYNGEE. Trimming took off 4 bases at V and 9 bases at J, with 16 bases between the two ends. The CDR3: CASSPRTQNRYTF. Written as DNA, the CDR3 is TGTGCCAGCAGCCCCCGGACACAGAATCGCTACACCTTC.

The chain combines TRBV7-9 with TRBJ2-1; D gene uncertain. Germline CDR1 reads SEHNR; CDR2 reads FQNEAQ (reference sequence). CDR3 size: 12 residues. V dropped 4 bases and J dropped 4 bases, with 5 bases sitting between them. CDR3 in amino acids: CASSSLYNEQFF. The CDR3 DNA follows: TGTGCCAGCAGCTCGTTGTACAATGAGCAGTTCTTC. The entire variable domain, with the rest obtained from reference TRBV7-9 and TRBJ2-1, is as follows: DTGVSQNPRHKITKRGQNVTFRCDPISEHNRLYWYRQTLGQGPEFLTYFQNEAQLEKSRLLSDRFSAERPKGSFSTLEIQRTEQGDSAMYLCASSSLYNEQFFGPGTRLTVL.

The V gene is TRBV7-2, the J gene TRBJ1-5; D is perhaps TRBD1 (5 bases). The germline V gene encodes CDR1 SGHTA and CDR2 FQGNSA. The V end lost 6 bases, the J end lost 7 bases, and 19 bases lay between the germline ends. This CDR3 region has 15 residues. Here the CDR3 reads CASSSRSWGPQPQHF. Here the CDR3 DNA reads TGTGCCAGCAGTTCCAGGAGCTGGGGCCCCCAGCCCCAGCATTTT.

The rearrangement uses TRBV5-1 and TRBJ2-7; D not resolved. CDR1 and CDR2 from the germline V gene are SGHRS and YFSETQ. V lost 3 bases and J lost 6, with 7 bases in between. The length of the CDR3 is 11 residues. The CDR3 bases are TGCGCCAGCAGCTCCGAGGCCGAGCAGTACTTC. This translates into CASSSEAEQYF. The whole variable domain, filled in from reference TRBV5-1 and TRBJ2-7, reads KAGVTQTPRYLIKTRGQQVTLSCSPISGHRSVSWYQQTPGQGLQFLFEYFSETQRNKGNFPGRFSGRQFSNSRSEMNVSTLELGDSALYLCASSSEAEQYFGPGTRLTVT.

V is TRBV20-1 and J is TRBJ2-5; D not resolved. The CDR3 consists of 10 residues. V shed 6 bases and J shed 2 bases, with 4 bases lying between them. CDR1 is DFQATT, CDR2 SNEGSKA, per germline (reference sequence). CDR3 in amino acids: CSAVQETQYF. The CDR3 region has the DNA TGCAGTGCCGTACAAGAGACCCAGTACTTC.

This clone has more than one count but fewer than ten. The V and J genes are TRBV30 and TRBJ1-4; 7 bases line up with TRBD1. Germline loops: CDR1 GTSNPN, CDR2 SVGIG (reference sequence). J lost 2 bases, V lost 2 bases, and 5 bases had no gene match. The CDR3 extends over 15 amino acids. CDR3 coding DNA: TGTGCCTGGAGTACACCGACAGGGACTAATGAAAAACTGTTTTTT. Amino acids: CAWSTPTGTNEKLFF.

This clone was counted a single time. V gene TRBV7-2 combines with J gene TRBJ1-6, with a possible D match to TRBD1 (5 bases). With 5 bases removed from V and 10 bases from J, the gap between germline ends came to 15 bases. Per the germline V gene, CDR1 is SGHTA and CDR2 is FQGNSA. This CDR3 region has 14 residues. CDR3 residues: CASSGGGAVSPLHF. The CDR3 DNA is TGTGCCAGCAGCGGGGGGGGAGCAGTCTCACCCCTCCACTTT.

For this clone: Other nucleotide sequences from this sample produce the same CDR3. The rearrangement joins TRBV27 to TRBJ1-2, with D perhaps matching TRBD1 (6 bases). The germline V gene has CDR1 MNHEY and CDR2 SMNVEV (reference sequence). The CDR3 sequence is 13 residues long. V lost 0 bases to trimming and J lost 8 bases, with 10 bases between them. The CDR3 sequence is CASSLSRGRGYTF. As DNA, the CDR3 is TGTGCCAGCAGTTTATCGAGGGGGAGAGGCTACACCTTC.

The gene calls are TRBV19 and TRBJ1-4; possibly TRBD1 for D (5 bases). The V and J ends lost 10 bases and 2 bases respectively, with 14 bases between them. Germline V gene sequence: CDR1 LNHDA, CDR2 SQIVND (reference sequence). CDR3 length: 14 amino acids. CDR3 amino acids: CATSRGGTNEKLFF. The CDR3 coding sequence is TGTGCCACCTCACGGGGGGGTACTAATGAAAAACTGTTTTTT.

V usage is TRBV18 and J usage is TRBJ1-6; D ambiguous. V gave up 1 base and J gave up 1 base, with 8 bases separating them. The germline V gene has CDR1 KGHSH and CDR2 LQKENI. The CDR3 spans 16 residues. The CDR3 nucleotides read TGTGCCAGCTCACCACTGGAGGGTTCCTATAATTCACCCCTCCACTTT. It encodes CASSPLEGSYNSPLHF. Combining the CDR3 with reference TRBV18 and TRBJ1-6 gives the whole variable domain NAGVMQNPRHLVRRRGQEARLRCSPMKGHSHVYWYRQLPEEGLKFMVYLQKENIIDESGMPKERFSAEFPKEGPSILRIQQVVRGDSAAYFCASSPLEGSYNSPLHFGNGTRLTVT.

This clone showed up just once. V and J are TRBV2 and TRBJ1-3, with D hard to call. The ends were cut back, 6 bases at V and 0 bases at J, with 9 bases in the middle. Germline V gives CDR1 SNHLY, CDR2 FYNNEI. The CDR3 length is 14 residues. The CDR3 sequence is CASRPISSGNTIYF. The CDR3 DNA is TGTGCCAGCAGACCTATTTCCTCTGGAAACACCATATATTTT.

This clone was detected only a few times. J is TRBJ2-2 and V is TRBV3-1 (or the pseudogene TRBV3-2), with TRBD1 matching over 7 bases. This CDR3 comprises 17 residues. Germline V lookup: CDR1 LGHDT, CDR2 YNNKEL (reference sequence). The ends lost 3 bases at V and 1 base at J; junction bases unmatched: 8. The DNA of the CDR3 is TGTGCCAGCAGCCAGGGGATAGGGACAGAGAACACCGGGGAGCTGTTTTTT. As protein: CASSQGIGTENTGELFF.

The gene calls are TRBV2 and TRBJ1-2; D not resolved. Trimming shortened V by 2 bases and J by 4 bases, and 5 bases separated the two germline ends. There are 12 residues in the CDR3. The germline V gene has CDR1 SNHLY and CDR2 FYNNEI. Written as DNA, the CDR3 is TGTGCCAGCAGTGAATCGTCCTATGGCTACACCTTC. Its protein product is CASSESSYGYTF.

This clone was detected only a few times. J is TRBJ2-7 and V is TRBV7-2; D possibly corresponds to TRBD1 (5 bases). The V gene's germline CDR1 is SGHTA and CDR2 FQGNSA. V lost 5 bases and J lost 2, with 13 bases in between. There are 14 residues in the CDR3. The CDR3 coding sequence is TGTGCCAGCAGCGCCAAGGGGCTCACCTACGAGCAGTACTTC. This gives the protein CASSAKGLTYEQYF.

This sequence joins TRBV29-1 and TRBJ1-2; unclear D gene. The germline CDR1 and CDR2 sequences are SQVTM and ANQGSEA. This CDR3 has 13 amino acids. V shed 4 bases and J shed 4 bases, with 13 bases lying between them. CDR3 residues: CSVAEGFVYGYTF. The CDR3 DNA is TGCAGCGTTGCCGAGGGTTTTGTCTATGGCTACACCTTC.

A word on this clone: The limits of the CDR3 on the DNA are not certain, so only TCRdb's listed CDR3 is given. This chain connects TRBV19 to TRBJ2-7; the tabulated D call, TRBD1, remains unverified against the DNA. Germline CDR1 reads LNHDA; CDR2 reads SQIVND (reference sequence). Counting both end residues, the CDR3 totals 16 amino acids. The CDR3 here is CASSISSSGQGYEQYF.

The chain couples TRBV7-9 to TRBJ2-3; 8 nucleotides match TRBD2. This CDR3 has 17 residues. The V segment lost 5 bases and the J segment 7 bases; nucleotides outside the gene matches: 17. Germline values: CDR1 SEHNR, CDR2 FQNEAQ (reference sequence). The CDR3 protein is CASSPGRIGRASYTQYF. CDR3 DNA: TGTGCCAGCAGCCCAGGACGGATCGGGAGGGCCTCTTATACGCAGTATTTT.

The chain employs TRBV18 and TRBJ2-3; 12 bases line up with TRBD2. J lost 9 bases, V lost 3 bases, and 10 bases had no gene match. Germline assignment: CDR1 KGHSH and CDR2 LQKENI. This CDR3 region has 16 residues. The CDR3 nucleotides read TGTGCCAGCTCACCGCTCGGGACTAGCGGGCAAAAAACGCAGTATTTT. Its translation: CASSPLGTSGQKTQYF.

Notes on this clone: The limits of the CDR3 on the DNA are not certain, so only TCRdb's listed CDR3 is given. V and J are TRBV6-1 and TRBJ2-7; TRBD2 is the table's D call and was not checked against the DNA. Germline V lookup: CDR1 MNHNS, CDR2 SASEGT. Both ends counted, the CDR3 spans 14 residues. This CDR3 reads CASSEVGTGTSKYF.

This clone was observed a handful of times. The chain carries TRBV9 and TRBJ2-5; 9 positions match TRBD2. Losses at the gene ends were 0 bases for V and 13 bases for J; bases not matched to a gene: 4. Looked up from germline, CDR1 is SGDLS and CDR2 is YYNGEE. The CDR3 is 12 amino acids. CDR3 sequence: CASSVDSGSRYF. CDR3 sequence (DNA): TGTGCCAGCAGCGTAGATAGCGGGAGTCGGTACTTC.

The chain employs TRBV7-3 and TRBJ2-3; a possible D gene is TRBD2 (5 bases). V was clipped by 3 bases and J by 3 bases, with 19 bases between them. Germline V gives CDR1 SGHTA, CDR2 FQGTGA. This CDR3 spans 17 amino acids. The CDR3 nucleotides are TGTGCCAGCAGCTTTCTCCCGGGAACTACTGGGACAGATACGCAGTATTTT. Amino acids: CASSFLPGTTGTDTQYF.